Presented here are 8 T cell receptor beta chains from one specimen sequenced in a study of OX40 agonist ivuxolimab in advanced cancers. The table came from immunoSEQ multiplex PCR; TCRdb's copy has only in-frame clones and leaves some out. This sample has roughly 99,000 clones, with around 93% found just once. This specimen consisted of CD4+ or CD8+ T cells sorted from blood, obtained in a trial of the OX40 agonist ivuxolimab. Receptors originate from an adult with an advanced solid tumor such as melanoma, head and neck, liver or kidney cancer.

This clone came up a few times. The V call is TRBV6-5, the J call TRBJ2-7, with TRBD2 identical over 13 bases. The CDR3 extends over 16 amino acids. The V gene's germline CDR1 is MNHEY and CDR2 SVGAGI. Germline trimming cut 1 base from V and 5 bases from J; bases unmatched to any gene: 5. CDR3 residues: CASSYFGLAGDNEQYF. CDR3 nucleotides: TGTGCCAGCAGTTACTTCGGACTAGCGGGAGACAACGAGCAGTACTTC.

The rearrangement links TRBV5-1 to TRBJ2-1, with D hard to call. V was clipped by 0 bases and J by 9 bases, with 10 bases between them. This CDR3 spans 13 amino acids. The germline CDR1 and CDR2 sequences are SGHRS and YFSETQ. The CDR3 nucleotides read TGCGCCAGCAGCTTGGAAAACCTGCCTGAGCAGTTCTTC. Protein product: CASSLENLPEQFF. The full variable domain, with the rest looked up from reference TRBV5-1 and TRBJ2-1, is KAGVTQTPRYLIKTRGQQVTLSCSPISGHRSVSWYQQTPGQGLQFLFEYFSETQRNKGNFPGRFSGRQFSNSRSEMNVSTLELGDSALYLCASSLENLPEQFFGPGTRLTVL.

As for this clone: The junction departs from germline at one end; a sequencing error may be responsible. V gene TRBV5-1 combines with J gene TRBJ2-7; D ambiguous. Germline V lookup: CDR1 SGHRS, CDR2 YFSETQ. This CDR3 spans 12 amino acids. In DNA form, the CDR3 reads TGCGCCAGCAGCTTGGAGGGTTACCGCCCATCCTTC. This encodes CASSLEGYRPSF.

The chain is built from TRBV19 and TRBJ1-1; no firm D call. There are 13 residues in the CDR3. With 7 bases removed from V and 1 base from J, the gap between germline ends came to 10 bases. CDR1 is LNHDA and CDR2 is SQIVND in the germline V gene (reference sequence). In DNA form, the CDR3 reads TGTGCCAGTAATAATCGTGGGAACACTGAAGCTTTCTTT. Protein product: CASNNRGNTEAFF.

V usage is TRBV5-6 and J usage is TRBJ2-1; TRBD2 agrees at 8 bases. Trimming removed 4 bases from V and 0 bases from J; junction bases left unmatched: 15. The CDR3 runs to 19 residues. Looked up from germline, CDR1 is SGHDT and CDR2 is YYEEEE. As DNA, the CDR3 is TGTGCCAGCAGCGCTCAGACTAGCGACCGACTTAGCTCCTACAATGAGCAGTTCTTC. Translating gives CASSAQTSDRLSSYNEQFF.

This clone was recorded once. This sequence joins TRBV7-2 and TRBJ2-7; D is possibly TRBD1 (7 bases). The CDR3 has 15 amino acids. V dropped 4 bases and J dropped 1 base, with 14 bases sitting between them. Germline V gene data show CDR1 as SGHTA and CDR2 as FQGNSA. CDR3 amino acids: CASSSYRGGSYEQYF. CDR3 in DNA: TGTGCCAGCAGCTCATACAGGGGAGGTTCCTACGAGCAGTACTTC.

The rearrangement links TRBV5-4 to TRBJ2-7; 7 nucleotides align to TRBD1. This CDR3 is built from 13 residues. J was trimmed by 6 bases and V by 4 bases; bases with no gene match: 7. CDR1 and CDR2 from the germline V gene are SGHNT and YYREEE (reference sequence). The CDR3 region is CASSPEPGGEQYF. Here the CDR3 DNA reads TGTGCCAGCAGCCCGGAGCCAGGGGGCGAGCAGTACTTC.

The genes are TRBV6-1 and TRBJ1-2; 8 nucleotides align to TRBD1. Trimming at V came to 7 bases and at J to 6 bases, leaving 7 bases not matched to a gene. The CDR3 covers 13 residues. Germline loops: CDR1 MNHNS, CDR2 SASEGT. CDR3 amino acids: CASKLTGVDGYTF. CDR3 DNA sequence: TGTGCCAGCAAGTTGACAGGGGTGGATGGCTACACCTTC.